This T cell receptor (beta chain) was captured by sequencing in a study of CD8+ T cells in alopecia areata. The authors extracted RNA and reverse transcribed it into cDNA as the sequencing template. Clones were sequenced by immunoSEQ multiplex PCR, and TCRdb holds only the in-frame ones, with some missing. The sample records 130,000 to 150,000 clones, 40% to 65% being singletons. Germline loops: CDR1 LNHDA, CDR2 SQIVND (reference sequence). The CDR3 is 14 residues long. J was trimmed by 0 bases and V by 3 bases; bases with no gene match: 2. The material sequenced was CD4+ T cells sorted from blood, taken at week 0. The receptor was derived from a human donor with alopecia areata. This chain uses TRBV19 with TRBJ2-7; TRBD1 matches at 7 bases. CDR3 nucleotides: TGTGCCAGTAGTATGACAGGGATCTCCTACGAGCAGTACTTC. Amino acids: CASSMTGISYEQYF.